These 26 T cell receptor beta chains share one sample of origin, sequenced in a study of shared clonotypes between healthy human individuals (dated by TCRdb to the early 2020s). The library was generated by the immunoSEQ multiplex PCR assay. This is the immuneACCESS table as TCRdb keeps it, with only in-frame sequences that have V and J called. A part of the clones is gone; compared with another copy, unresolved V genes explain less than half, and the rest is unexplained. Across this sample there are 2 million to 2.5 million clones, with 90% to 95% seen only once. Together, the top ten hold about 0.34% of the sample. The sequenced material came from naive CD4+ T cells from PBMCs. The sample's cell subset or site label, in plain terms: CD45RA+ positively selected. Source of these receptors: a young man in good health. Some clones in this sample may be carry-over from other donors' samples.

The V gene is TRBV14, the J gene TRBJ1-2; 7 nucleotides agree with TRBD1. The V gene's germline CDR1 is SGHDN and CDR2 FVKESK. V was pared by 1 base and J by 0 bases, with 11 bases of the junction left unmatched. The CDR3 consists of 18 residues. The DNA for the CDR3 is TGTGCCAGCAGCCAAGGGACAGGCTTTGGGGACGCTAACTATGGCTACACCTTC. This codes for CASSQGTGFGDANYGYTF.

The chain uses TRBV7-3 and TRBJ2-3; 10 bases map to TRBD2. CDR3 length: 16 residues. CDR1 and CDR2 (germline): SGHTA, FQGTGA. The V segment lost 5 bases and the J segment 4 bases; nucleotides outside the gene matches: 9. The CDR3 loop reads CASSPLAGVRPDTQYF. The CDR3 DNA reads TGTGCCAGCAGCCCTCTAGCGGGAGTCCGCCCAGATACGCAGTATTTT.

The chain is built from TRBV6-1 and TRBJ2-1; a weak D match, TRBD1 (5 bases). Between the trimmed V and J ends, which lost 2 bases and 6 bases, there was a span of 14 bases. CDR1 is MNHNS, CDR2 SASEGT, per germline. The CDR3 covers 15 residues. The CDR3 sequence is CASSERQGRVNEQFF. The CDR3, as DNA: TGTGCCAGCAGTGAACGCCAGGGAAGGGTCAATGAGCAGTTCTTC.

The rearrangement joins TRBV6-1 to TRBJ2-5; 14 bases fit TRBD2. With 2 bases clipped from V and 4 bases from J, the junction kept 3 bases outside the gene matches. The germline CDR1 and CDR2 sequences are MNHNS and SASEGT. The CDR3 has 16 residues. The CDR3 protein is CASSESGLAGGETQYF. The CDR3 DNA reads TGTGCCAGCAGTGAATCCGGACTAGCGGGGGGAGAGACCCAGTACTTC.

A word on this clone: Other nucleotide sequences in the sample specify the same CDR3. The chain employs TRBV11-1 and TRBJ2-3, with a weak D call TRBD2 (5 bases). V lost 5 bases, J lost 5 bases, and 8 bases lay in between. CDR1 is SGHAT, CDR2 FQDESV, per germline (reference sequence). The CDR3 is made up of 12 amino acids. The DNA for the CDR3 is TGTGCCAGCAGCCCCGGAGGAGATACGCAGTATTTT. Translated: CASSPGGDTQYF.

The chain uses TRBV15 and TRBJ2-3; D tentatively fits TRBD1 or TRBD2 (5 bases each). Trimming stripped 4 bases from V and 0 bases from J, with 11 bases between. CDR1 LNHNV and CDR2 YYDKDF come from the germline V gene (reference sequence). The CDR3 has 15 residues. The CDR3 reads CATSTRGSSTDTQYF. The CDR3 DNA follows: TGTGCCACCAGCACCCGGGGCAGTAGCACAGATACGCAGTATTTT.

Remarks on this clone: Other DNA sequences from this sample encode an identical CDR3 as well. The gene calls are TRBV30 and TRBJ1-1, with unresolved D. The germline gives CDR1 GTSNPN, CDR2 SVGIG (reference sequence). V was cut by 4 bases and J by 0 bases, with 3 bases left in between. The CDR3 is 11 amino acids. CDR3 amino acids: CAWTLNTEAFF. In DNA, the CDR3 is TGTGCCTGGACATTGAACACTGAAGCTTTCTTT.

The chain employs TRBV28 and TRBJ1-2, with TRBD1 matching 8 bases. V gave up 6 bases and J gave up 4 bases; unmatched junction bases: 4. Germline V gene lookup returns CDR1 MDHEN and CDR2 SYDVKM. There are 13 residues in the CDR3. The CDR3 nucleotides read TGTGCCAGCAGCGCAGGGGGCGGCTATGGCTACACCTTC. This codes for CASSAGGGYGYTF.

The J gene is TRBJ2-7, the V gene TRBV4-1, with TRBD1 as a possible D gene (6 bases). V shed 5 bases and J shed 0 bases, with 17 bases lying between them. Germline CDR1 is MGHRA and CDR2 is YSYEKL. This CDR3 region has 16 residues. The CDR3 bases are TGCGCCAGCAGCAAGACAGGACCCGCGAGCTCCTACGAGCAGTACTTC. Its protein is CASSKTGPASSYEQYF.

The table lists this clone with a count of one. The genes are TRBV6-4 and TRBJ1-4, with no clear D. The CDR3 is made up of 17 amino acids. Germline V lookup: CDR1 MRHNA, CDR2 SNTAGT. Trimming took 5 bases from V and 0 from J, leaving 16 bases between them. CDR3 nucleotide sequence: TGTGCCAGCAGTCGGGAACCAGCGGGGACAACTAATGAAAAACTGTTTTTT. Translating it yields CASSREPAGTTNEKLFF.

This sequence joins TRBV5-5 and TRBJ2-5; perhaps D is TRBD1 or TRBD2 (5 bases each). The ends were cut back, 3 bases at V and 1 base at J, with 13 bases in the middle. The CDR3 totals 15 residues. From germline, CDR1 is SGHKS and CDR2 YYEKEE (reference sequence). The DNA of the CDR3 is TGTGCCAGCAGCTCGCCGGGACGGACCCAAGAGACCCAGTACTTC. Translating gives CASSSPGRTQETQYF.

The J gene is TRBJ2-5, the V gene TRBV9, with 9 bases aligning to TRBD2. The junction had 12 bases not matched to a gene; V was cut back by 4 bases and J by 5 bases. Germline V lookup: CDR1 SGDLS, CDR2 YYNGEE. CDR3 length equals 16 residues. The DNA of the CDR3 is TGTGCCAGCAGCAAATCTAGCGGGGTCCCCCCCGAGACCCAGTACTTC. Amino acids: CASSKSSGVPPETQYF.

The DNA of the CDR3 is TGTGCCAGCAGTGAAGCGGGCAGCATCTATGGCTACACCTTC. It translates to CASSEAGSIYGYTF. V is TRBV6-1 and J is TRBJ1-2; D gene unclear. The ends were cut back, 0 bases at V and 4 bases at J, with 9 bases in the middle. Germline V gene lookup returns CDR1 MNHNS and CDR2 SASEGT. There are 14 residues in the CDR3.

CDR3 DNA: TGCGCCAGCAGTCCCCGGGACAGGGAGGGAAACAATGAGCAGTTCTTC. As protein: CASSPRDREGNNEQFF. The chain combines TRBV23-1 with TRBJ2-1, with 9 positions matching TRBD1. TRBV23-1 is labeled an ORF, and its function is uncertain. The CDR3 covers 16 residues. The junction had 9 bases not matched to a gene; V was cut back by 4 bases and J by 5 bases.

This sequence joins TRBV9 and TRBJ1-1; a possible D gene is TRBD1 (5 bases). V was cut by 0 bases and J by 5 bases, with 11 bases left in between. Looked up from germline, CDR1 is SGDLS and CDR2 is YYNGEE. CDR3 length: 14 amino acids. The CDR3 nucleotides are TGTGCCAGCAGCGTAGGGGGGTTTCGAACTGAAGCTTTCTTT. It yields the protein CASSVGGFRTEAFF.

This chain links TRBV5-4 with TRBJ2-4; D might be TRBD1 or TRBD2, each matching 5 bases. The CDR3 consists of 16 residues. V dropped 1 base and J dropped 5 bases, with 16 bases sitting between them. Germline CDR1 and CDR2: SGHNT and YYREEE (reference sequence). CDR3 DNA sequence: TGTGCCAGCAGCTTGACAGGCGGGCCGATTGAAAACATTCAGTACTTC. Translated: CASSLTGGPIENIQYF. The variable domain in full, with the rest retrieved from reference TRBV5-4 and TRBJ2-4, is ETGVTQSPTHLIKTRGQQVTLRCSSQSGHNTVSWYQQALGQGPQFIFQYYREEENGRGNFPPRFSGLQFPNYSSELNVNALELDDSALYLCASSLTGGPIENIQYFGAGTRLSVL.

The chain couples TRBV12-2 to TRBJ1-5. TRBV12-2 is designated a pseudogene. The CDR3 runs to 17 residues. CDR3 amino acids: CASRRLKLRTADQPQHF. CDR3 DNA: TGTGCAAGTCGCCGACTAAAACTACGGACGGCAGATCAGCCCCAGCATTTT.

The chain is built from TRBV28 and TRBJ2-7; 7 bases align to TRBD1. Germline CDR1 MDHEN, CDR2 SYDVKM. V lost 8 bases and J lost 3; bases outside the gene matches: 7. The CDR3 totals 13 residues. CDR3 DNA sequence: TGTGCCAGCCGGGACAGACGATACTACGAGCAGTACTTC. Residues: CASRDRRYYEQYF.

The CDR3 DNA reads TGTGCCAGTAGTATAGCGGACAGGGGGCCTGGCTACACCTTC. It codes for CASSIADRGPGYTF. This chain connects TRBV19 to TRBJ1-2, with TRBD1 matching 11 bases. The CDR3 has 14 residues. With V trimmed by 1 base and J by 7 bases, 2 bases remained unmatched. The germline V gene encodes CDR1 LNHDA and CDR2 SQIVND (reference sequence).

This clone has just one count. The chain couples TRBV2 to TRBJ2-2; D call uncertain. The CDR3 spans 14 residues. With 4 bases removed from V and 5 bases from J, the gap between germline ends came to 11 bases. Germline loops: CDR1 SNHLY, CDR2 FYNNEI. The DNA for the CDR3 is TGTGCCAGCAGTGTTGGGGTAGGGACCGGGGAGCTGTTTTTT. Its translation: CASSVGVGTGELFF.

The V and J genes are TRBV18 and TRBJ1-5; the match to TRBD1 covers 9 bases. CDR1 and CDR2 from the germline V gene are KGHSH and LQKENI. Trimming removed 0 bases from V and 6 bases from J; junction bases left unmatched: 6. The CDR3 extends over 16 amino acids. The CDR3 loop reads CASSPPGTGTGQPQHF. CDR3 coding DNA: TGTGCCAGCTCACCACCCGGGACAGGGACGGGTCAGCCCCAGCATTTT. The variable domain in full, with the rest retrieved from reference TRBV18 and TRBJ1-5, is NAGVMQNPRHLVRRRGQEARLRCSPMKGHSHVYWYRQLPEEGLKFMVYLQKENIIDESGMPKERFSAEFPKEGPSILRIQQVVRGDSAAYFCASSPPGTGTGQPQHFGDGTRLSIL.

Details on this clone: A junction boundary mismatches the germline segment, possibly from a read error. The CDR3 is CASNIKWGRINQPQHF. The DNA for the CDR3 is TGTGCCAGTAATATAAAGTGGGGCAGGATCAATCAGCCCCAGCATTTT. This chain links TRBV19 with TRBJ1-5; tentative D call: TRBD1 (5 bases). The CDR3 runs 16 residues. The V gene's germline CDR1 is LNHDA and CDR2 SQIVND (reference sequence).

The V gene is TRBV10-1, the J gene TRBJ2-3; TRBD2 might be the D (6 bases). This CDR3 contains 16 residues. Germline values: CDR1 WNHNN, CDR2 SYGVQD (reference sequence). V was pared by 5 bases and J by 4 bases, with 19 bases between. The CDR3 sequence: CASSSPGPGVPDTQYF. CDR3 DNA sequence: TGCGCCAGCAGTTCCCCGGGGCCGGGGGTTCCAGATACGCAGTATTTT.

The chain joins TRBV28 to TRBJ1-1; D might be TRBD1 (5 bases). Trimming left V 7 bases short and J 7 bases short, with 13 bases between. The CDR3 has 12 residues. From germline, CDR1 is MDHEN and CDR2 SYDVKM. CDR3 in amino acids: CASTPWGNEAFF. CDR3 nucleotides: TGTGCCAGCACCCCGTGGGGCAATGAAGCTTTCTTT.

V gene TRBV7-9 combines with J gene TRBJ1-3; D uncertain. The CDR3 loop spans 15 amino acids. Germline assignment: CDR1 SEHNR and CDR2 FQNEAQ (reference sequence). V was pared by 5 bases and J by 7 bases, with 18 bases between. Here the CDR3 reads CASSTPWLGVNTIYF. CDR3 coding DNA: TGTGCCAGCAGCACTCCATGGCTTGGTGTGAACACCATATATTTT.

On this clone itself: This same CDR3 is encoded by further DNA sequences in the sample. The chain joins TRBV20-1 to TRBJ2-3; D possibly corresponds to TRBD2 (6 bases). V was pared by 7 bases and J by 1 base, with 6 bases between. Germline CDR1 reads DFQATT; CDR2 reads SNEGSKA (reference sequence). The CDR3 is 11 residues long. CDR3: CSGGGTDTQYF. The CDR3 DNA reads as TGCAGTGGGGGGGGCACAGATACGCAGTATTTT.